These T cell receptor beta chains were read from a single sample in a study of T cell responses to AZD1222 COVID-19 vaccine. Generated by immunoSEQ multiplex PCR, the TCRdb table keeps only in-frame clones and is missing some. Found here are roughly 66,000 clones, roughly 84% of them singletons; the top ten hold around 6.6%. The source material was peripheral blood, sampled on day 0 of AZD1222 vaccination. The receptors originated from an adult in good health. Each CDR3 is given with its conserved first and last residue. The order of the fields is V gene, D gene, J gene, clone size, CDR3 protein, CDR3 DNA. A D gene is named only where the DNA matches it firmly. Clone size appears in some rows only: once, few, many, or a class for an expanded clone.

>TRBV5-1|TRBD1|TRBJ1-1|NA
CASSSGQGMNTEAFF
TGCGCCAGCAGCTCCGGACAGGGAATGAACACTGAAGCTTTCTTT
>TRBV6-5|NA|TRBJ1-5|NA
CASSYSNRRLEPQHF
TGTGCCAGCAGTTACTCGAACCGCAGGCTTGAGCCCCAGCATTTT
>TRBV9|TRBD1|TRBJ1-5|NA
CASSPGTGANQPQHF
TGTGCCAGCAGCCCAGGGACAGGGGCCAATCAGCCCCAGCATTTT
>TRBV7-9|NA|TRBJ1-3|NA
CASSPPGRRSGNTIYF
TGTGCCAGCAGTCCGCCGGGACGGAGATCTGGAAACACCATATATTTT
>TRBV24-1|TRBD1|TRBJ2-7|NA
CATSDWTGSRDEQYF
TGTGCCACCAGTGATTGGACAGGGTCACGGGACGAGCAGTACTTC
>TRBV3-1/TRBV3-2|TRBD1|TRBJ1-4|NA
CASSPGQATNEKLFF
TGTGCCAGCAGCCCGGGACAGGCAACTAATGAAAAACTGTTTTTT
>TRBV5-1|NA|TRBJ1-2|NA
CASSLASGDYGYTF
TGCGCCAGCAGCTTGGCGTCAGGAGACTATGGCTACACCTTC
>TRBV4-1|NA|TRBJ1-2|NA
CASSQGFTPTGYTF
TGCGCCAGCAGCCAAGGGTTTACTCCGACTGGCTACACCTTC
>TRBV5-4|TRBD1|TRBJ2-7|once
CASSLGTGGYEQYF
TGTGCCAGCAGCTTGGGGACAGGGGGCTACGAGCAGTACTTC
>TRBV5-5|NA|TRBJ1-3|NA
CASSLWQRGNTIYF
TGTGCCAGCAGCTTGTGGCAGCGTGGAAACACCATATATTTT
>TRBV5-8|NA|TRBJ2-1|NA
CASSLSLGSYNEQFF
TGTGCCAGCAGCTTGTCCCTAGGCTCCTACAATGAGCAGTTCTTC
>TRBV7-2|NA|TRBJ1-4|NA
CASSLTGASEKLFF
TGTGCCAGCAGCTTAACGGGTGCTAGCGAAAAACTGTTTTTT
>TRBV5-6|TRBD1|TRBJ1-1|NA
CASSRQDRGHWNTEAFF
TGTGCCAGCAGCAGGCAGGACAGGGGGCATTGGAACACTGAAGCTTTCTTT
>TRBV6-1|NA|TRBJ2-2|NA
CASSELTGAGELFF
TGTGCCAGCAGTGAGCTTACGGGGGCCGGGGAGCTGTTTTTT
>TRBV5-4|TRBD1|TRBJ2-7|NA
CASSDRDRYEQYF
TGTGCCAGCAGCGACCGGGACAGATACGAGCAGTACTTC
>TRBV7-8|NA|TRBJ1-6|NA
CASSSWDNSPLHF
TGTGCCAGCAGCTCATGGGACAATTCACCCCTCCACTTT
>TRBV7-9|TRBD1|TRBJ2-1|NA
CASSFGDRQFF
TGTGCCAGCAGCTTTGGGGACAGGCAGTTCTTC
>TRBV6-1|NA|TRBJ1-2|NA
CASSEALQRVDDYGYTF
TGTGCCAGCAGTGAAGCGCTTCAGCGGGTAGACGACTATGGCTACACCTTC
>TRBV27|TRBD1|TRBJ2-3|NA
CASSLGQFSTDTQYF
TGTGCCAGCAGTTTGGGACAGTTTAGCACAGATACGCAGTATTTT
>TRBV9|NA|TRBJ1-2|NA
CASSVVRDIYGYTF
TGTGCCAGCAGCGTAGTCAGGGATATCTATGGCTACACCTTC
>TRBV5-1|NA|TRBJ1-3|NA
CASSLRGPGNTIYF
TGCGCCAGCAGCTTGAGGGGTCCTGGAAACACCATATATTTT
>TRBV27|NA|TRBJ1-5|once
CASSGLHSNQPQHF
TGTGCCAGCAGCGGACTTCATAGCAATCAGCCCCAGCATTTT
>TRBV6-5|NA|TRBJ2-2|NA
CASSSGYDTGELFF
TGTGCCAGCAGTTCAGGGTATGACACCGGGGAGCTGTTTTTT
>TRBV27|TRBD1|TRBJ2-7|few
CASSFTGDHEQYF
TGTGCCAGCAGTTTCACAGGGGACCACGAGCAGTACTTC
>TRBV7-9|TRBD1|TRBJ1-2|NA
CASSQFTGGVYQGYTF
TGTGCCAGCAGCCAATTTACAGGGGGCGTTTATCAGGGCTACACCTTC
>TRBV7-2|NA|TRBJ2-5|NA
CASSGFSQGRETQYF
TGTGCCAGCAGCGGATTTAGTCAGGGTAGGGAGACCCAGTACTTC
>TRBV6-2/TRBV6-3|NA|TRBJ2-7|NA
CASSPNIYEQYF
TGTGCCAGCAGCCCCAACATCTACGAGCAGTACTTC
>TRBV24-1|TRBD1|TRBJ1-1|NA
CATSDASQGVGEAFF
TGTGCCACCAGTGATGCATCACAGGGGGTAGGTGAAGCTTTCTTT
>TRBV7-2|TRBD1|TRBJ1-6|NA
CASEGAHSPLHF
TGTGCCAGCGAGGGGGCACACTCACCCCTCCACTTT
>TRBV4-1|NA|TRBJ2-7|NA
CASSQDGYEQYF
TGCGCCAGCAGCCAAGACGGTTACGAGCAGTACTTC
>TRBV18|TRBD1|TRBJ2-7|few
CASSQFPGQGLTYEQYF
TGTGCCAGCTCACAATTTCCGGGACAGGGTTTAACCTACGAGCAGTACTTC